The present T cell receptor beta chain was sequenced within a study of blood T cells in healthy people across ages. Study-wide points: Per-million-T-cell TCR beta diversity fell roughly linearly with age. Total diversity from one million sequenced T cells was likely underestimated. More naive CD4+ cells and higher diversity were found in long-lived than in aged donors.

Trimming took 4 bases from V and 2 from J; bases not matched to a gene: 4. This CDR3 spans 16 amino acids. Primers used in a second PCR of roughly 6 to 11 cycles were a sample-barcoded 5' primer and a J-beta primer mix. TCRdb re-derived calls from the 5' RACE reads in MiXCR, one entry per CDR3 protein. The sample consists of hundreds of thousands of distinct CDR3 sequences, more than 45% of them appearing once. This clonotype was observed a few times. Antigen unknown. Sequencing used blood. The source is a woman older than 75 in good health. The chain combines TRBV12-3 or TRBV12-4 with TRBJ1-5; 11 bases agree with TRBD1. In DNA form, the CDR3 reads TGTGCCAGCAGTTCCGGGACAGGGGGGGGCAATCAGCCCCAGCATTTT. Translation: CASSSGTGGGNQPQHF.